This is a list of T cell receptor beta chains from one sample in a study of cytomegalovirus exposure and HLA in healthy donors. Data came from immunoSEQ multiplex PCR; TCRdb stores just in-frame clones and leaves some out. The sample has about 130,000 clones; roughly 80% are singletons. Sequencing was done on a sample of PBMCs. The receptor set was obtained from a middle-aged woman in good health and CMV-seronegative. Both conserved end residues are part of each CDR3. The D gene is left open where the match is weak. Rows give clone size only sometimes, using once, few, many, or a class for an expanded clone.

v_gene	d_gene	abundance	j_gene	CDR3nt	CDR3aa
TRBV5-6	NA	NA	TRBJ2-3	TGTGCCAGCAACCTAGACCCCGGCACAGATACGCAGTATTTT	CASNLDPGTDTQYF
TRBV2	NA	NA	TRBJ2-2	TGTGCCAGCATCCCTCAGGGCGGTGTGAGGGAGCTGTTTTTT	CASIPQGGVRELFF
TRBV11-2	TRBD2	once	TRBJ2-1	TGTGCCAGCAGCCGTTCGACTAGCGGGGGAAATGAGCAGTTCTTC	CASSRSTSGGNEQFF
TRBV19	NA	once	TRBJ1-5	TGTGCCAGTAGTATTAAAGTGCGGGCTCAGCCCCAGCATTTT	CASSIKVRAQPQHF
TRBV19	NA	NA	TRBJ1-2	TGTGCCAGTCGGAGACGGGGCTATGGCTACACCTTC	CASRRRGYGYTF
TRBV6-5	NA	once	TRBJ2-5	TGTGCCAGCGCCACAGTGTACCAAGAGACCCAGTACTTC	CASATVYQETQYF
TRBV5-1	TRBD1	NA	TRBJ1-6	TGCGCCAGCAGATTGGACAGGGAACATTCACCCCTCCACTTT	CASRLDREHSPLHF
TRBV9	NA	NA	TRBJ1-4	TGTGCCAGCAGCGTAGGTGACAGGCCTCGGAATGAAAAACTGTTTTTT	CASSVGDRPRNEKLFF
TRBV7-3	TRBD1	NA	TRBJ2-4	TGTGCCAGCAGCTTAAGTACAGGGGGCAAAAACATTCAGTACTTC	CASSLSTGGKNIQYF
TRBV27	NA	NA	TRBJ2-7	TGTGCCAGCAGTCACGACAGCCCGGACGAGCAGTACTTC	CASSHDSPDEQYF
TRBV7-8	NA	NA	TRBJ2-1	TGTGCCAGCAGCTTAGCGGGAGGCCTACCTAGCTCCTACAATGAGCAGTTCTTC	CASSLAGGLPSSYNEQFF
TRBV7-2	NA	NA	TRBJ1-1	TGTCCCAGCAGCTTAGCGCAGGGTAGTTTTGCTGAAGCTTTCTTT	CPSSLAQGSFAEAFF
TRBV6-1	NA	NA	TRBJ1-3	TGTGCCAGCAGTGAGGGGGGGCCGCGGGGAAACACCATATATTTT	CASSEGGPRGNTIYF
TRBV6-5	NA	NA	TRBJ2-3	TGTGCCAGCAGGACCCTAGACCGACCCACAGATACGCAGTATTTT	CASRTLDRPTDTQYF
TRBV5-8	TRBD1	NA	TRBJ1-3	TGTGCCAGCAGCACCGGGACAGGGCTTTTGAACACCATATATTTT	CASSTGTGLLNTIYF
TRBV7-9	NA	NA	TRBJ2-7	TGTGCCAGCAGCTTAGCCGCCGGGACTTCAGCCTACGAGCAGTACTTC	CASSLAAGTSAYEQYF
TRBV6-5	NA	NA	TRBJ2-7	TGTGCCAGCACCCAGGACGGGAACTACGAGCAGTACTTC	CASTQDGNYEQYF
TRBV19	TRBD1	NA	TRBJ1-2	TGTGCCAGTACCCTAGGCCGGCAAATGGACAGGGACTATGGCTACACCTTC	CASTLGRQMDRDYGYTF
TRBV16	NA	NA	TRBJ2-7	TGTGCCAGCAGCCACAGACAGAGAAGCTCCTACGAGCAGTACTTC	CASSHRQRSSYEQYF
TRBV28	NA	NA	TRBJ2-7	TGTGCCAGCAGTTTGAGGAGGGGCGACGAGCAGTACTTC	CASSLRRGDEQYF
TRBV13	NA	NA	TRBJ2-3	TGTGCCAGCAGCCCCCCGGCCTATCTAGACACAGATACGCAGTATTTT	CASSPPAYLDTDTQYF
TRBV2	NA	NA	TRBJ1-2	TGTGCCAGCAGTGCCGCGGTGTTTGACTATGGCTACACCTTC	CASSAAVFDYGYTF
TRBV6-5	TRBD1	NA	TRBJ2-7	TGTGCCAGCAGTTACGCGACAGGGTGGGGGTACGAGCAGTACTTC	CASSYATGWGYEQYF
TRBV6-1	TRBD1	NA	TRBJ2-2	TGTGCCAGCAGTGTCGACAGGGGGATGACCGGGGAGCTGTTTTTT	CASSVDRGMTGELFF
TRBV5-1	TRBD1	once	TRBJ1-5	TGCGCCAGCAGCTGGGACAGGGGCGGAAGCAATCAGCCCCAGCATTTT	CASSWDRGGSNQPQHF
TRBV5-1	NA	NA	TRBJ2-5	TGCGCCAGCAGCTTCAATCCAGGGCAAGAGACCCAGTACTTC	CASSFNPGQETQYF
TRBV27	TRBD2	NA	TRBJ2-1	TGTGCCAGCAGTCAGGGGACTAGCGGGAGAAGGTCCTACAATGAGCAGTTCTTC	CASSQGTSGRRSYNEQFF
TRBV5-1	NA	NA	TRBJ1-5	TGCGCCAGCAGCTCCTCAGTATCAGCCCAGCATTTT	CASSSSVSAQHF
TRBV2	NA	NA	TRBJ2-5	TGTGCCAGCAGTGTGCAGGTCGGCGAGACCCAGTACTTC	CASSVQVGETQYF
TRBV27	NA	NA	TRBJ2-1	TGTGCCAGCAGTTTAGGGACTGAGCACAATGAGCAGTTCTTC	CASSLGTEHNEQFF